The TCR beta chain under discussion was sequenced for a study of T cell responses to AZD1222 COVID-19 vaccine. A few counts support this clone. Sequencing was performed with immunoSEQ multiplex PCR; in TCRdb, only in-frame clones are kept and a portion is missing. The profile shows 130,000 to 150,000 clones, more than 75% of them singletons. The clonotype comes from an adult in good health. This sample comprised peripheral blood, obtained on day 0 of MenACWY control vaccination.

CDR3 coding DNA: TGTGCCAGCAGTTTACCGAGCGGGTTGGGTGGCAATCAGCCCCAGCATTTT. Translated: CASSLPSGLGGNQPQHF. J is TRBJ1-5 and V is TRBV28, with unresolved D. This CDR3 has 17 amino acids. Per the germline V gene, CDR1 is MDHEN and CDR2 is SYDVKM. Deletions cut 2 bases from V and 2 bases from J, with 16 bases between.